This T cell receptor beta chain was recorded in a study of CD8+ T cells in alopecia areata. Overall study findings and caveats: For lesional scalp, especially alopecia totalis/universalis, clonality was higher than in normal scalp.

CD4+ and CD8+ T cells were sorted from PBMCs stained for CD3, CD4 and CD8. As concerns this clone: Its antigen is as yet unknown.

Germline CDR1 and CDR2: SEHNR and FQNEAQ (reference sequence). The CDR3 length is 16 residues. Trimming took 4 bases from V and 2 from J; bases not matched to a gene: 6. In each case, RNA was isolated and then reverse transcribed into cDNA as the sequencing template. The method was immunoSEQ multiplex PCR; TCRdb's version includes in-frame clones alone and lacks a portion of them. Found here are 65,000 to 90,000 clones, roughly 47% of them singletons; the top ten hold 5.7%. Sequencing was performed on NKG2D-high CD8+ T cells sorted from blood. The rearrangement links TRBV7-9 to TRBJ2-1, with TRBD2 identical over 9 bases. The receptor comes from a human donor with alopecia areata. CDR3 sequence: CASSSLAGATYNEQFF. DNA of the CDR3: TGTGCCAGCAGCTCCTTAGCGGGGGCCACCTACAATGAGCAGTTCTTC.